These 25 T cell receptor beta chains originate from one sample sequenced in a study of identical twins. TCRdb redid the calling of the 5' RACE reads with MiXCR, one entry per CDR3 protein. This sample has nearly 900,000 distinct CDR3 sequences, with approximately 13% found just once. These data were also reused for a study on yellow fever vaccine responses in identical twins.

The sample taken for sequencing was PBMCs. These receptor sequences come from a woman aged 18-35 years in good health.

This clonotype was found a few times. This chain links TRBV3-1 with TRBJ1-1, with D unclear. Germline CDR1 is LGHDT and CDR2 is YNNKEL (reference sequence). The CDR3 has 12 residues. Trimming removed 0 bases from V and 8 bases from J, with 7 bases in between. CDR3 bases: TGTGCCAGCAGCCAAGATTGGGCGGAAGCTTTCTTT. Protein product: CASSQDWAEAFF. The entire variable domain, with the rest obtained from reference TRBV3-1 and TRBJ1-1, is as follows: DTAVSQTPKYLVTQMGNDKSIKCEQNLGHDTMYWYKQDSKKFLKIMFSYNNKELIINETVPNRFSPKSPDKAHLNLHINSLELGDSAVYFCASSQDWAEAFFGQGTRLTVV.

This clonotype was observed a handful of times. J is TRBJ2-7 and V is TRBV7-8, with 8 bases matching TRBD1. Germline loops: CDR1 SGHVS, CDR2 FQNEAQ. V was clipped by 3 bases and J by 4 bases; unmatched bases: 5. There are 14 residues in the CDR3. The CDR3 reads CASSFRTGKYEQYV. The CDR3 coding sequence is TGTGCCAGCAGCTTTCGGACAGGGAAATACGAGCAGTACGTC.

This clonotype was observed a few times. The chain uses TRBV12-3 or TRBV12-4 and TRBJ2-5; possible D gene TRBD2, 6 bases. The CDR3 length is 14 residues. The V end lost 3 bases, the J end lost 5 bases, and 13 bases lay between the germline ends. The CDR3 loop is CASSLYWGVETQYF. The CDR3 region has the DNA TGTGCCAGCAGTTTGTATTGGGGGGTTGAGACCCAGTACTTC.

The gene calls are TRBV4-1 and TRBJ2-2; D unclear. CDR3 length: 13 amino acids. V dropped 4 bases and J dropped 5 bases, with 8 bases sitting between them. Per the germline V gene, CDR1 is MGHRA and CDR2 is YSYEKL. CDR3 nucleotide sequence: TGCGCCAGCAGCCCCACTCGAACCGGGGAGCTGTTTTTT. This translates into CASSPTRTGELFF.

The rearrangement uses TRBV3-1 and TRBJ2-2; D is possibly TRBD1 (5 bases). Trimming pared 1 base from V and 5 bases from J, leaving 14 bases between. Looked up from germline, CDR1 is LGHDT and CDR2 is YNNKEL (reference sequence). The CDR3 is 16 residues long. CDR3 in amino acids: CASSQVGGARTGELFF. As DNA, the CDR3 is TGTGCCAGCAGCCAAGTTGGTGGGGCAAGGACCGGGGAGCTGTTTTTT.

This clonotype was picked up a small number of times. The rearrangement links TRBV24-1 to TRBJ2-3; unclear D gene. CDR3 length: 12 residues. V was trimmed by 4 bases and J by 15 bases, leaving 16 bases between them. Germline assignment: CDR1 KGHDR and CDR2 SFDVKD. The CDR3 sequence: CATSDPFGPIYF. The CDR3 region has the DNA TGTGCCACCAGTGACCCCTTTGGCCCCATTTATTTT.

This clonotype was observed a handful of times. The chain employs TRBV11-2 and TRBJ1-1; no reliable D call. Trimming took off 1 base at V and 1 base at J, with 13 bases between the two ends. Germline V gene lookup returns CDR1 SGHAT and CDR2 FQNNGV. The CDR3 consists of 16 residues. CDR3 protein: CASSLGLSVKNTEAFF. The CDR3 nucleotides are TGTGCCAGCAGCTTAGGTCTGTCAGTAAAGAACACTGAAGCTTTCTTT.

This clonotype was counted many times. V and J are TRBV15 and TRBJ2-2; D gene unclear. Germline V gene data show CDR1 as LNHNV and CDR2 as YYDKDF (reference sequence). This CDR3 spans 14 amino acids. V shed 0 bases and J shed 5 bases, with 7 bases lying between them. Written as DNA, the CDR3 is TGTGCCACCAGCAGAGATCTGGGAACCGGGGAGCTGTTTTTT. Encoded protein: CATSRDLGTGELFF.

This clonotype was seen a few times. The V and J genes are TRBV4-1 and TRBJ2-3, with a possible D match to TRBD2 (7 bases). The V end lost 0 bases, the J end lost 1 base, and 14 bases lay between the germline ends. Germline V lookup: CDR1 MGHRA, CDR2 YSYEKL. The CDR3 is 17 amino acids. This CDR3 is CASSQDMRGGGTDTQYF. The DNA for the CDR3 is TGCGCCAGCAGCCAAGATATGCGAGGGGGGGGCACAGATACGCAGTATTTT.

This clonotype was counted between two and nine times. The CDR3 sequence is CAISDGVADQPQHF. CDR3 in DNA: TGTGCCATCAGTGATGGGGTTGCGGATCAGCCCCAGCATTTT. The rearrangement links TRBV10-3 to TRBJ1-5; D is uncertain. V lost 3 bases to trimming and J lost 5 bases, with 11 bases between them. This CDR3 contains 14 residues. Germline V lookup: CDR1 ENHRY, CDR2 SYGVKD.

This clonotype was counted a few times. This chain joins TRBV12-5 and TRBJ2-7, with a weak D call TRBD2 (5 bases). The CDR3 sequence is 15 residues long. Germline assignment: CDR1 LGHNT and CDR2 FRNRAP. Trimming took off 2 bases at V and 0 bases at J, with 11 bases between the two ends. CDR3: CASGLFSDNSYEQYF. DNA of the CDR3: TGTGCTAGTGGTTTGTTTAGCGACAACTCCTACGAGCAGTACTTC. Full variable domain (remainder filled in from reference TRBV12-5 and TRBJ2-7): DARVTQTPRHKVTEMGQEVTMRCQPILGHNTVFWYRQTMMQGLELLAYFRNRAPLDDSGMPKDRFSAEMPDATLATLKIQPSEPRDSAVYFCASGLFSDNSYEQYFGPGTRLTVT.

This clonotype has only a few counts. This sequence joins TRBV4-2 and TRBJ2-3; TRBD2 aligns across 13 bases. Germline CDR1 reads LGHNA; CDR2 reads YNFKEQ. V lost 1 base and J lost 2; bases outside the gene matches: 6. The CDR3 covers 18 residues. CDR3 in amino acids: CASSQVFGTSGTTDTQYF. CDR3 nucleotide sequence: TGTGCCAGCAGCCAAGTGTTTGGGACTAGCGGGACCACAGATACGCAGTATTTT.

This clonotype was seen ten or more times. This rearrangement joins TRBV5-1 to TRBJ2-1; D call uncertain. This CDR3 contains 13 residues. V lost 1 base and J 3 bases, leaving 5 bases between the germline ends. Germline V gene lookup returns CDR1 SGHRS and CDR2 YFSETQ. The CDR3, as DNA: TGCGCCAGCAGCTTGTGGGACTACAATGAGCAGTTCTTC. This encodes CASSLWDYNEQFF.

This clonotype was counted ten times or more. The CDR3 protein is CAISESWSSYEQYV. CDR3 sequence (DNA): TGTGCCATCAGTGAGTCGTGGAGCTCCTACGAGCAGTACGTC. This chain uses TRBV10-3 with TRBJ2-7, with unresolved D. Germline CDR1 reads ENHRY; CDR2 reads SYGVKD. The CDR3 runs 14 residues. V was cut by 0 bases and J by 0 bases, with 6 bases left in between.

This clonotype was picked up a small number of times. The rearrangement links TRBV12-3 or TRBV12-4 to TRBJ1-6; 9 nucleotides agree with TRBD1. J lost 12 bases, V lost 6 bases, and 9 bases had no gene match. The CDR3 is made up of 14 amino acids. The chain's CDR3 is CASRPGTGSLPLHF. CDR3 bases: TGTGCCAGCAGACCCGGGACAGGGAGCTTACCCCTCCACTTT.

The rearrangement links TRBV29-1 to TRBJ2-5, with TRBD1 matching 8 bases. This CDR3 contains 13 residues. The V segment lost 5 bases and the J segment 5 bases; nucleotides outside the gene matches: 7. Germline V CDR1 and CDR2: SQVTM, ANQGSEA. The CDR3: CSVSDRGFETQYF. In nucleotides, the CDR3 is TGCAGCGTTTCTGACAGGGGCTTCGAGACCCAGTACTTC.

A few counts support this clonotype. V usage is TRBV12-3 or TRBV12-4 and J usage is TRBJ1-5; D remains ambiguous. V lost 0 bases, J lost 7 bases, and 10 bases lay in between. CDR3 size: 14 residues. This CDR3 is CASSLAGNGQPQHF. Written as DNA, the CDR3 is TGTGCCAGCAGTTTAGCAGGGAATGGGCAGCCCCAGCATTTT.

This clonotype was observed many times. V is TRBV12-3 or TRBV12-4 and J is TRBJ2-7; D is tentatively TRBD1 or TRBD2 (5 bases each). Trimming stripped 4 bases from V and 4 bases from J, with 11 bases between. This CDR3 spans 13 amino acids. The CDR3 loop is CASSYDSGYEQYF. The CDR3 nucleotides are TGTGCCAGCAGTTATGACAGCGGATACGAGCAGTACTTC.

V and J are TRBV7-8 and TRBJ2-7, with a possible D match to TRBD2 (6 bases). V dropped 1 base and J dropped 2 bases, with 9 bases sitting between them. This CDR3 region has 14 residues. The germline V gene has CDR1 SGHVS and CDR2 FQNEAQ. DNA for the CDR3: TGTGCCAGCAGCTTAGATCCGGGGGCCTACGAGCAGTACGTC. Encoded protein: CASSLDPGAYEQYV.

The chain links TRBV6-6 to TRBJ2-2, with 8 bases fitting TRBD1. V was pared by 6 bases and J by 5 bases, with 8 bases of the junction left unmatched. The CDR3 is made up of 15 amino acids. Germline CDR1 and CDR2: MNHNY and SVGAGI (reference sequence). CDR3 nucleotide sequence: TGTGCCAGCAGAAGAGGGACAGGACTGACCGGGGAGCTGTTTTTT. Protein product: CASRRGTGLTGELFF.

This rearrangement joins TRBV6-2 or TRBV6-3 to TRBJ1-5; D unclear. This CDR3 is built from 12 residues. Trimming took 6 bases from V and 3 from J, leaving 6 bases between them. CDR1 MNHEY and CDR2 SVGEGT come from the germline V gene. This CDR3 is CASRELNQPQHF. The CDR3 DNA reads TGTGCCAGCAGGGAACTCAATCAGCCCCAGCATTTT.

This rearrangement joins TRBV27 to TRBJ2-1; tentative D call: TRBD2 (5 bases). The germline gives CDR1 MNHEY, CDR2 SMNVEV (reference sequence). This CDR3 has 14 residues. V was cut by 5 bases and J by 6 bases, with 14 bases left in between. The CDR3 DNA sequence: TGTGCCAGCAGTGGAGCGGTATTCGGCAATGAGCAGTTCTTC. Translation: CASSGAVFGNEQFF.

The rearrangement links TRBV6-1 to TRBJ1-2, with TRBD1 identical over 7 bases. V lost 3 bases to trimming and J lost 7 bases; unmatched junction nucleotides: 8. CDR3 size: 14 residues. Looked up from germline, CDR1 is MNHNS and CDR2 is SASEGT. The CDR3 spells CASSEDRPGRGYTF. The DNA for the CDR3 is TGTGCCAGCAGTGAGGACAGGCCGGGACGTGGCTACACCTTC.

There are a few counts of this clonotype. This sequence joins TRBV12-3 or TRBV12-4 and TRBJ1-6; D gene unclear. This CDR3 has 15 residues. Trimming left V 3 bases short and J 4 bases short, with 10 bases between. The CDR3 loop is CASSFGVGYNSPLHF. DNA of the CDR3: TGTGCCAGCAGTTTTGGGGTCGGGTATAATTCACCCCTCCACTTT.

This clonotype appeared a few times. V gene TRBV12-5 combines with J gene TRBJ2-2; no reliable D call. Between the trimmed V and J ends, which lost 2 bases and 10 bases, there was a span of 8 bases. The CDR3 is 12 residues long. Germline CDR1 reads LGHNT; CDR2 reads FRNRAP. The CDR3 DNA reads TGTGCTAGTGGTTTGAGTCCCGTGGAGCTGTTTTTT. The encoded protein is CASGLSPVELFF.